The clone carrying this T cell receptor (beta chain) was recorded once. As yet, its antigen is unknown. Distinct nucleotide sequences in the sample also encode this CDR3. The data stem from a study of cytomegalovirus exposure and HLA in healthy donors. It was with 60 Vbeta and 13 Jbeta primers that the PCR ran. Assay used: immunoSEQ multiplex PCR; TCRdb lists only in-frame clones, some missing. The sample records roughly 180,000 clones, more than 65% being singletons. Notes on the study in general: TCR beta sequences reportedly predicted most subjects' HLA-A and HLA-B alleles accurately. 87-base-pair reads could not separate some V segments, including TRBV6-2 and TRBV6-3. A later analysis found most CMV-associated TCR beta chains apparently HLA-restricted.

CDR3 length: 14 residues. The J segment lost 3 bases and the V segment lost 6 bases, leaving 6 bases of the junction unmatched. CDR1 and CDR2 from the germline V gene are LGHNA and YSLEER. The chain recombines TRBV4-3 with TRBJ1-1; TRBD1 matches at 8 bases. The receptor comes from a man under 40 in good health and CMV-seronegative. Source material: PBMCs. The CDR3 DNA sequence: TGCGCCAGCAGTCAGGACAGGGTAGACACTGAAGCTTTCTTT. Its translation is CASSQDRVDTEAFF.